These 21 T cell receptor beta chains share one sample of origin, sequenced in a study of blood T cell repertoires in COVID-19. Profiled with immunoSEQ multiplex PCR; TCRdb holds only in-frame clones, not every one. Of roughly 340,000 clones in the sample, around nine tenths were seen once. Sample: peripheral blood. These receptor sequences come from a woman in her seventies with COVID-19, enrolled during active disease.

The chain employs TRBV14 and TRBJ2-7; 8 bases fit TRBD2. The CDR3 sequence is 13 residues long. Germline CDR1 is SGHDN and CDR2 is FVKESK. Losses at the gene ends were 2 bases for V and 3 bases for J; bases not matched to a gene: 0. This chain's CDR3 is CASSQRGGYEQYF. CDR3 in DNA: TGTGCCAGCAGCCAACGGGGGGGCTACGAGCAGTACTTC.

This sequence joins TRBV6-4 and TRBJ1-2; the D gene is possibly TRBD1 (5 bases). CDR3 size: 14 residues. V shed 6 bases and J shed 3 bases, with 14 bases lying between them. Germline lookup yields CDR1 MRHNA and CDR2 SNTAGT. Here the CDR3 reads CASSIREGDYGYTF. The CDR3 coding sequence is TGTGCCAGCAGCATCAGGGAGGGAGACTATGGCTACACCTTC.

The chain uses TRBV5-1 and TRBJ2-1; unclear D gene. The V end was cut by 1 base, the J end by 6 bases, with 14 bases between. The V gene's germline CDR1 is SGHRS and CDR2 YFSETQ. This CDR3 comprises 15 residues. CDR3 DNA: TGCGCCAGCAGCTTGAGTTCGTCGCGGTCCAATGAGCAGTTCTTC. Translation gives CASSLSSSRSNEQFF.

The chain couples TRBV28 to TRBJ1-4; D gene uncertain. The CDR3 covers 14 residues. V shed 5 bases and J shed 4 bases, with 11 bases lying between them. Germline CDR1 reads MDHEN; CDR2 reads SYDVKM. CDR3 loop: CASSRHDDNEKLFF. CDR3 coding DNA: TGTGCCAGCAGTCGACACGATGATAATGAAAAACTGTTTTTT.

J is TRBJ2-7 and V is TRBV7-9, with D possibly matching TRBD1 (5 bases). Per germline, CDR1 SEHNR and CDR2 FQNEAQ (reference sequence). The CDR3 totals 14 residues. The V and J ends lost 5 bases and 3 bases respectively, with 14 bases between them. The CDR3 DNA reads as TGTGCCAGCAGCCCCGTGAGCAGGGTCTACGAGCAGTACTTC. Translation gives CASSPVSRVYEQYF.

Of note for this clone: The same CDR3 also results from other DNA sequences found in this sample. The genes are TRBV20-1 and TRBJ2-1; maybe TRBD2 (5 bases). Between the trimmed V and J ends, which lost 3 bases and 0 bases, there was a span of 9 bases. Per the germline V gene, CDR1 is DFQATT and CDR2 is SNEGSKA (reference sequence). The CDR3 is made up of 14 amino acids. The CDR3 protein is CSASRGSSYNEQFF. DNA of the CDR3: TGCAGTGCTAGTCGGGGTAGCTCCTACAATGAGCAGTTCTTC.

The chain is built from TRBV7-2 and TRBJ1-2; tentatively, D is TRBD1 (6 bases). The CDR3 is 14 amino acids. Germline V CDR1 and CDR2: SGHTA, FQGNSA. Trimming took 5 bases from V and 8 from J, leaving 18 bases between them. The CDR3 loop reads CASSRGGGSGGYTF. The CDR3, as DNA: TGTGCCAGCAGCCGTGGGGGGGGCTCGGGAGGCTACACCTTC.

The chain joins TRBV3-1 (or the pseudogene TRBV3-2) to TRBJ2-1; 11 nucleotides agree with TRBD1. This CDR3 has 15 residues. J gave up 9 bases and V 2 bases, and 6 bases lay outside the gene matches. The germline CDR1 and CDR2 sequences are LGHDT and YNNKEL (reference sequence). Written as DNA, the CDR3 is TGTGCCAGCAGCCAACTCCGGGACAGGGGGGCTGAGCAGTTCTTC. This translates into CASSQLRDRGAEQFF.

The chain uses TRBV5-1 and TRBJ1-2; 7 bases are shared with TRBD1. CDR3 length: 13 amino acids. V lost 2 bases, J lost 6 bases, and 4 bases stayed unmatched. Germline V lookup: CDR1 SGHRS, CDR2 YFSETQ. DNA for the CDR3: TGCGCCAGCAGCTTTGGACAGGCGAATGGCTACACCTTC. Translation gives CASSFGQANGYTF.

This chain links TRBV5-5 with TRBJ2-1; 12 nucleotides line up with TRBD1. V lost 4 bases to trimming and J lost 3 bases; unmatched junction nucleotides: 5. CDR3 length equals 16 residues. Germline V gives CDR1 SGHKS, CDR2 YYEKEE (reference sequence). The CDR3 nucleotides read TGTGCCAGCAGCCCGGGACAGGGGGCCGTCTACAATGAGCAGTTCTTC. The encoded protein is CASSPGQGAVYNEQFF.

The J gene is TRBJ2-5, the V gene TRBV6-6, with D unresolved. CDR3 length: 13 residues. CDR1 and CDR2 from the germline V gene are MNHNY and SVGAGI (reference sequence). Trimming cost V 5 bases and J 2 bases, with 9 bases left between them. CDR3 nucleotide sequence: TGTGCCAGCAGTCTAAATGCGCAAGAGACCCAGTACTTC. Protein: CASSLNAQETQYF.

The V and J genes are TRBV29-1 and TRBJ2-1, with D uncertain. Trimming stripped 1 base from V and 6 bases from J, with 10 bases between. The CDR3 totals 13 residues. The germline V gene has CDR1 SQVTM and CDR2 ANQGSEA. The CDR3 nucleotides read TGCAGCGTTGAAGCGGTCGTGTTCAATGAGCAGTTCTTC. Translated, it gives CSVEAVVFNEQFF.

V is TRBV2 and J is TRBJ2-2; 9 nucleotides align to TRBD1. CDR3 length equals 17 residues. J lost 5 bases, V lost 7 bases, and 14 bases had no gene match. Germline CDR1 and CDR2: SNHLY and FYNNEI. CDR3 coding DNA: TGTGCCAGCACCGAATCTTACAGGGGGCTGCGAACCGGGGAGCTGTTTTTT. It yields the protein CASTESYRGLRTGELFF.

The gene calls are TRBV28 and TRBJ2-3; D is ambiguous. Trimming shortened V by 6 bases and J by 6 bases, and 7 bases separated the two germline ends. The CDR3 is made up of 11 amino acids. Germline loops: CDR1 MDHEN, CDR2 SYDVKM. The CDR3 here is CASSLRDTQYF. The CDR3 DNA follows: TGTGCCAGCAGCTTGAGGGATACGCAGTATTTT.

This sequence joins TRBV5-8 and TRBJ2-1; 10 bases line up with TRBD1. V shed 4 bases and J 10 bases; nucleotides not matched to a gene: 11. CDR1 and CDR2 (germline): SGHTS, YDEGEE. The length of the CDR3 is 15 residues. CDR3 sequence (DNA): TGTGCCAGCAGCGACAGGGGGCGCGTGTTTGGCGAGCAGTTCTTC. Amino acid sequence: CASSDRGRVFGEQFF.

The CDR3: CASSQSLNTEAFF. The CDR3 nucleotides are TGTGCCAGCAGTCAGTCGCTGAACACTGAAGCTTTCTTT. This chain uses TRBV6-2 or TRBV6-3 with TRBJ1-1; D gene unclear. Trimming shortened V by 5 bases and J by 0 bases, and 7 bases separated the two germline ends. Germline lookup yields CDR1 MNHEY and CDR2 SVGEGT. This CDR3 region has 13 residues.

V usage is TRBV5-6 and J usage is TRBJ2-2, with TRBD2 identical over 9 bases. The junction had 4 bases not matched to a gene; V was cut back by 4 bases and J by 0 bases. The CDR3 totals 16 residues. CDR1 SGHDT and CDR2 YYEEEE come from the germline V gene. This chain's CDR3 is CASSRLAAANTGELFF. CDR3 in DNA: TGTGCCAGCAGCAGACTAGCGGCAGCGAACACCGGGGAGCTGTTTTTT. Complete variable domain (other parts from reference TRBV5-6 and TRBJ2-2): DAGVTQSPTHLIKTRGQQVTLRCSPKSGHDTVSWYQQALGQGPQFIFQYYEEEERQRGNFPDRFSGHQFPNYSSELNVNALLLGDSALYLCASSRLAAANTGELFFGEGSRLTVL.

The V and J genes are TRBV30 and TRBJ1-2, with unresolved D. This CDR3 is built from 13 residues. V dropped 2 bases and J dropped 1 base, with 8 bases sitting between them. Germline V gene lookup returns CDR1 GTSNPN and CDR2 SVGIG (reference sequence). In DNA form, the CDR3 reads TGTGCCTGGAGTTTCGGGATTAACTATGGCTACACCTTC. Protein: CAWSFGINYGYTF.

The rearrangement links TRBV28 to TRBJ1-6, with D possibly being TRBD1 (5 bases). This CDR3 has 15 residues. Germline CDR1 is MDHEN and CDR2 is SYDVKM. Trimming took off 5 bases at V and 8 bases at J, with 16 bases between the two ends. Here the CDR3 DNA reads TGTGCCAGCAGTCTCTTACAGGTTACTGATTCACCCCTCCACTTT. It yields the protein CASSLLQVTDSPLHF.

The table lists this clone with a few counts. V is TRBV2 and J is TRBJ1-3; 8 bases are a match to TRBD1. CDR1 and CDR2 from the germline V gene are SNHLY and FYNNEI. The CDR3 has 15 residues. V gave up 2 bases and J gave up 3 bases; unmatched junction bases: 3. CDR3 in DNA: TGTGCCAGCAGTGAAACCAGGGGGCTTGGAAACACCATATATTTT. Its translation: CASSETRGLGNTIYF. Supplemented by reference TRBV2 and TRBJ1-3, the full variable domain reads EPEVTQTPSHQVTQMGQEVILRCVPISNHLYFYWYRQILGQKVEFLVSFYNNEISEKSEIFDDQFSVERPDGSNFTLKIRSTKLEDSAMYFCASSETRGLGNTIYFGEGSWLTVV.

The gene calls are TRBV29-1 and TRBJ1-1; D may be TRBD1 (5 bases). V lost 4 bases, J lost 0 bases, and 9 bases lay in between. CDR3 size: 13 residues. Germline V gene sequence: CDR1 SQVTM, CDR2 ANQGSEA. Here the CDR3 reads CSVVGGVNTEAFF. For the CDR3, the DNA is TGCAGCGTTGTGGGGGGAGTGAACACTGAAGCTTTCTTT.